Presented here are 9 T cell receptor beta chains from one specimen sequenced in a study of beta chain features in type 1 diabetes. Sequenced material consisted of expressed TCRB transcripts (all of the isolated RNA was reverse transcribed). TCRdb keeps only in-frame clones here, not all; method: immunoSEQ multiplex PCR. The table has around 350,000 clones, 10% to 15% seen once. The sequenced sample consisted of naive CD4+ T cells from blood. The source of these receptors is a man aged 18 to 29 in good health.

This clone has at least ten counts. The V call is TRBV14, the J call TRBJ2-1; the match to TRBD1 covers 8 bases. The CDR3 totals 15 residues. Germline V CDR1 and CDR2: SGHDN, FVKESK. With 1 base clipped from V and 9 bases from J, the junction kept 8 bases outside the gene matches. Here the CDR3 reads CASSQVGQGSGEQFF. The CDR3 DNA sequence: TGTGCCAGCAGCCAAGTCGGACAGGGCTCGGGTGAGCAGTTCTTC.

This clone has just a few counts. The genes are TRBV6-1 and TRBJ1-1, with TRBD1 identical over 7 bases. CDR3 length equals 13 residues. Unmatched junction bases numbered 2, after V lost 6 bases and J lost 1 base. Germline CDR1 is MNHNS and CDR2 is SASEGT. The CDR3 is CASRTGSNTEAFF. The DNA of the CDR3 is TGTGCCAGCAGGACAGGGTCGAACACTGAAGCTTTCTTT.

This clone was seen more than once but under ten times. The chain couples TRBV7-9 to TRBJ1-1; D might be TRBD1 (6 bases). This CDR3 spans 17 amino acids. Trimming took 5 bases from V and 4 from J, leaving 23 bases between them. Germline CDR1 reads SEHNR; CDR2 reads FQNEAQ (reference sequence). The DNA of the CDR3 is TGTGCCAGCAGCCCTAGACGAGGGACACCCGGTGCCACTGAAGCTTTCTTT. It encodes CASSPRRGTPGATEAFF.

CDR3 in amino acids: CASSLVLGDSYEQYF. CDR3 in DNA: TGTGCCAGCAGCTTGGTTCTCGGGGACTCCTACGAGCAGTACTTC. The V gene is TRBV5-4, the J gene TRBJ2-7, with D possibly matching TRBD2 (5 bases). The CDR3 contains 15 residues. V lost 0 bases and J lost 0, with 10 bases in between. Germline V gives CDR1 SGHNT, CDR2 YYREEE (reference sequence). Together with reference TRBV5-4 and TRBJ2-7, the CDR3 gives the full variable domain: ETGVTQSPTHLIKTRGQQVTLRCSSQSGHNTVSWYQQALGQGPQFIFQYYREEENGRGNFPPRFSGLQFPNYSSELNVNALELDDSALYLCASSLVLGDSYEQYFGPGTRLTVT.

The genes are TRBV28 and TRBJ2-7, with D perhaps TRBD2 (6 bases). Germline V gene data show CDR1 as MDHEN and CDR2 as SYDVKM. The ends were cut back, 6 bases at V and 6 bases at J, with 15 bases in the middle. This CDR3 comprises 13 residues. The CDR3 here is CASSSGTAFEQYF. CDR3 in DNA: TGTGCCAGCAGCTCCGGGACTGCATTCGAGCAGTACTTC.

In its sample, this clone was seen a few times. The chain joins TRBV29-1 to TRBJ1-2, with TRBD1 matching 9 bases. Germline trimming cut 7 bases from V and 3 bases from J; bases unmatched to any gene: 3. Germline values: CDR1 SQVTM, CDR2 ANQGSEA. This CDR3 spans 12 amino acids. The CDR3 DNA follows: TGCAGCGCGGGGACAGGGCACTATGGCTACACCTTC. It codes for CSAGTGHYGYTF.

This clone was counted only a few times. The chain is built from TRBV14 and TRBJ2-1; a weak D match, TRBD2 (6 bases). CDR3 length equals 15 residues. Germline V gene sequence: CDR1 SGHDN, CDR2 FVKESK. Trimming took 0 bases from V and 2 from J, leaving 8 bases between them. CDR3 protein: CASSQEAGAYNEQFF. DNA of the CDR3: TGTGCCAGCAGCCAAGAAGCGGGTGCCTACAATGAGCAGTTCTTC.

The chain has TRBV7-2 and TRBJ2-1; possibly TRBD2 for D (6 bases). This CDR3 contains 14 residues. From germline, CDR1 is SGHTA and CDR2 FQGNSA. Trimming took off 2 bases at V and 9 bases at J, with 14 bases between the two ends. The CDR3 loop is CASSLTGLAGEQFF. For the CDR3, the DNA is TGTGCCAGCAGCTTAACGGGACTGGCGGGTGAGCAGTTCTTC. Drawing the rest from reference TRBV7-2 and TRBJ2-1, the complete variable domain is GAGVSQSPSNKVTEKGKDVELRCDPISGHTALYWYRQSLGQGLEFLIYFQGNSAPDKSGLPSDRFSAERTGGSVSTLTIQRTQQEDSAVYLCASSLTGLAGEQFFGPGTRLTVL.

To note about this clone: A junction end diverges from the germline sequence, so it may reflect a read error. This chain joins TRBV6-6 and TRBJ2-7, with D perhaps TRBD1 (6 bases). Germline loops: CDR1 MNHNY, CDR2 SVGAGI (reference sequence). The CDR3 extends over 12 amino acids. CDR3 region: CASSYSGHLLSF. CDR3 DNA sequence: TGTGCCAGCAGTTACTCGGGACACCTACTTTCCTTC.